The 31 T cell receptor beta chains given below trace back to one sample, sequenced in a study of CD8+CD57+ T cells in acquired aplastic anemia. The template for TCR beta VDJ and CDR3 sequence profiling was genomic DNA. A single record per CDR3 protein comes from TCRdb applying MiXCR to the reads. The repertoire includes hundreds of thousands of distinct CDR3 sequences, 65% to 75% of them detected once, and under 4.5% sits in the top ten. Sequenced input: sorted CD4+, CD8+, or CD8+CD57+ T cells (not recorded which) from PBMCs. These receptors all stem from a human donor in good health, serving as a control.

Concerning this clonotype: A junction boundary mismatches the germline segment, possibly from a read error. The CDR3 coding sequence is TGTGCCAGCAGCCTAGCGGTGACTGCGCAGGAGCAGTCCCTCCACTTT. This codes for CASSLAVTAQEQSLHF. V gene TRBV7-2 combines with J gene TRBJ1-6; D remains unclear. The germline V gene encodes CDR1 SGHTA and CDR2 FQGNSA. The CDR3 loop spans 16 amino acids.

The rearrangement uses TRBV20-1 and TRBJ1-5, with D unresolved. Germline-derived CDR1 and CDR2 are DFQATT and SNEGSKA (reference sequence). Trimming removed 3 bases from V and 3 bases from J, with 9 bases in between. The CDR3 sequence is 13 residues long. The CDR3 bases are TGCAGTGCTAGCCACGGGAACAATCAGCCCCAGCATTTT. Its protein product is CSASHGNNQPQHF.

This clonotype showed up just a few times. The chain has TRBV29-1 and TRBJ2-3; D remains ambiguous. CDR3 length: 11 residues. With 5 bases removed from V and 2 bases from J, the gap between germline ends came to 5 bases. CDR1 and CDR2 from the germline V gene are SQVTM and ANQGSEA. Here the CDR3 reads CSVTNTDTQYF. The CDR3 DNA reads TGCAGCGTTACTAACACAGATACGCAGTATTTT.

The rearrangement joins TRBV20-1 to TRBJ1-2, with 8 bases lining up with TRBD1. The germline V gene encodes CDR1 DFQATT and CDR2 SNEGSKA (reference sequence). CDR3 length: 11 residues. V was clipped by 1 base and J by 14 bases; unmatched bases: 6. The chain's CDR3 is CSARAGGGYTF. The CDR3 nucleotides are TGCAGTGCTAGAGCAGGGGGCGGTTATACCTTC.

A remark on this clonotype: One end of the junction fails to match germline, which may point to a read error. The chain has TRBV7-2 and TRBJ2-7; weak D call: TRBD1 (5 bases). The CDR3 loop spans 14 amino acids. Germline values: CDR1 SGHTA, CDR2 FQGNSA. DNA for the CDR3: TGTGCCAGCAGCTCCGGACATCGTGAATGGCTACACCTTTTC. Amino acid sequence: CASSSGHREWLHLF.

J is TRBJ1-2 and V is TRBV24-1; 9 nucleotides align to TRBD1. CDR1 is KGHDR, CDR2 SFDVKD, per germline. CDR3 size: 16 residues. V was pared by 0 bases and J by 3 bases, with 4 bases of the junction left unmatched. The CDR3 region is CATSDLTGGGYYGYTF. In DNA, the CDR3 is TGTGCCACCAGTGATTTGACAGGGGGCGGATACTATGGCTACACCTTC.

The CDR3 DNA reads as TGTGCCAGTAGTATTCACAGGGACTACTATGGCTACACCTTC. Translation: CASSIHRDYYGYTF. This chain uses TRBV19 with TRBJ1-2; TRBD1 might be the D (6 bases). Germline CDR1 LNHDA, CDR2 SQIVND (reference sequence). The CDR3 extends over 14 amino acids. V was cut by 3 bases and J by 3 bases, with 11 bases left in between. Full variable domain (outside the CDR3, taken from reference TRBV19 and TRBJ1-2): DGGITQSPKYLFRKEGQNVTLSCEQNLNHDAMYWYRQDPGQGLRLIYYSQIVNDFQKGDIAEGYSVSREKKESFPLTVTSAQKNPTAFYLCASSIHRDYYGYTFGSGTRLTVV.

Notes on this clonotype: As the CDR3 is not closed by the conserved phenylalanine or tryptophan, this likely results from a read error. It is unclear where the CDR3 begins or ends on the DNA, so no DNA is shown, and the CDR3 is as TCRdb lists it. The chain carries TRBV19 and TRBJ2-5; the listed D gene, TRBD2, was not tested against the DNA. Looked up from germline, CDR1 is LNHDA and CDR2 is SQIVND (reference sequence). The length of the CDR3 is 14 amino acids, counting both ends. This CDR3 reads CASSIASDEQFLGP.

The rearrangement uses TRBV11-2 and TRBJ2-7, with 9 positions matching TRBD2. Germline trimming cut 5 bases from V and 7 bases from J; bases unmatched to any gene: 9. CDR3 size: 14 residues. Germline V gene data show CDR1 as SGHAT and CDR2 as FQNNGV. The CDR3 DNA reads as TGTGCCAGCAGCGTAACTAGCGGGCCGGGGGAGCAGTACTTC. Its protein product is CASSVTSGPGEQYF.

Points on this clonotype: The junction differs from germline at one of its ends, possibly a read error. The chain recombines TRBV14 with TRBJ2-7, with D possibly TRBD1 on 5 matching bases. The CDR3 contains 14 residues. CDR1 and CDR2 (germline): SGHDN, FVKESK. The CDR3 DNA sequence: TGTGCCAGCAGCCAGGAAGGGTGGGGCACCGAGCATTACTTC. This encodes CASSQEGWGTEHYF.

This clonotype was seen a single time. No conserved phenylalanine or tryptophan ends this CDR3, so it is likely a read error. The CDR3 DNA follows: TGTGCCAGCAGTCCATTTGGTGTGCAAGAGACCCAGTACCTC. Translated: CASSPFGVQETQYL. V gene TRBV14 combines with J gene TRBJ2-5; the D is unclear. The germline V gene has CDR1 SGHDN and CDR2 FVKESK. This CDR3 comprises 14 residues. Trimming cost V 6 bases and J 2 bases, with 13 bases left between them.

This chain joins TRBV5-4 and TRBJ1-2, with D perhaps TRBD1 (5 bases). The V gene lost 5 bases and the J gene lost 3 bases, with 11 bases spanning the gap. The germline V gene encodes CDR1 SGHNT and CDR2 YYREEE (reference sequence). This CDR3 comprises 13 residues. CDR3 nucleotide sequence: TGTGCCAGCAGAGCTAGAGGGGACTATGGCTACACCTTC. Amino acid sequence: CASRARGDYGYTF.

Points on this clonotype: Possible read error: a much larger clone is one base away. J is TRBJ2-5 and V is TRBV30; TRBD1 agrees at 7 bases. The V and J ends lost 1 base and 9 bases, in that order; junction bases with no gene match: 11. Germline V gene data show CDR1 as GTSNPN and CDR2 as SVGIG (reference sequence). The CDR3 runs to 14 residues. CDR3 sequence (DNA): TGTGCCTGGAGTGACTGGACAGGTCCAGGGGCCCAGTACTTC. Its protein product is CAWSDWTGPGAQYF.

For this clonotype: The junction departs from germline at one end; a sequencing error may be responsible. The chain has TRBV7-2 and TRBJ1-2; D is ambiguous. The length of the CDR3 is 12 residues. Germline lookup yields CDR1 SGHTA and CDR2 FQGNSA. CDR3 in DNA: TGTGCCAGCAGCTTAGCGACGTACTACTGCACCTTT. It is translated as CASSLATYYCTF.

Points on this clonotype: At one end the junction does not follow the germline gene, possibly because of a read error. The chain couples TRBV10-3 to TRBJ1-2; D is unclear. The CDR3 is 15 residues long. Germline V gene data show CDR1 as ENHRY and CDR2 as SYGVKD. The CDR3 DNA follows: TGTGCCAGCAGTTCTTTGGCCAGCGGCCCCTATGGCTACACCTTC. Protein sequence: CASSSLASGPYGYTF.

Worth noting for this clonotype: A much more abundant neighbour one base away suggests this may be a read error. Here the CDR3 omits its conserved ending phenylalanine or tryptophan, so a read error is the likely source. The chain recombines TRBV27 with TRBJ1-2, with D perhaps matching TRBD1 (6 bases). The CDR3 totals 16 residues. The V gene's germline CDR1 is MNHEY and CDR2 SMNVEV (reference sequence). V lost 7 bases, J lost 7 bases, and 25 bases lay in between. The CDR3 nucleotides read TGTGCCAGCACGAACTCGCGGGGCAGGGGTAAAGGTGGCTACACCCTC. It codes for CASTNSRGRGKGGYTL.

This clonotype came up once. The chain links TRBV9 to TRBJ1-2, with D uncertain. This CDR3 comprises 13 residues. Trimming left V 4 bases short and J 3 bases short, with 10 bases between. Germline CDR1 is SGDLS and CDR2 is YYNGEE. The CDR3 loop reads CASSSPADYGYTF. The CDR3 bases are TGTGCCAGCAGCTCCCCGGCGGACTATGGCTACACCTTC.

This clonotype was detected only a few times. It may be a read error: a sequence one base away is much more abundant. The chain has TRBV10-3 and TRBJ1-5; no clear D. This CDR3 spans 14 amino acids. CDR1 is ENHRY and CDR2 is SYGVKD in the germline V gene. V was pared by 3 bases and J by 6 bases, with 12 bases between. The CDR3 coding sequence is TGTGCCATCAGTGAAGCGCACACGCCTCAGCCCCAGCATTTT. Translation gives CAISEAHTPQPQHF.

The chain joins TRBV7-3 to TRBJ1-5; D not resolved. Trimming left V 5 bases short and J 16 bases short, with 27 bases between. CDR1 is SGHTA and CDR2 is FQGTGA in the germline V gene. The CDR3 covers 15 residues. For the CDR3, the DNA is TGTGCCAGCAGCACAGATATAGGATCGTATCAGCCCCTTCATTTT. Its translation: CASSTDIGSYQPLHF.

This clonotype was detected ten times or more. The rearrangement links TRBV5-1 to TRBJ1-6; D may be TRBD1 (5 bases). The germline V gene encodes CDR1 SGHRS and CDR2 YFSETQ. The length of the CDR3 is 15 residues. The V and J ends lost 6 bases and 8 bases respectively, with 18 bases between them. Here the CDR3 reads CASTRDPRSDSPLHF. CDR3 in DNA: TGCGCCAGCACCCGGGACCCAAGATCGGATTCACCCCTCCACTTT.

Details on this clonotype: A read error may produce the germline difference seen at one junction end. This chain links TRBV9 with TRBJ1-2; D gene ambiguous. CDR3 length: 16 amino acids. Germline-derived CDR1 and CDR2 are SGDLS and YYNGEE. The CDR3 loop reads CVSSAQRALASYGYTF. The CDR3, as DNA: TGTGTCAGCAGCGCCCAACGGGCCCTGGCCTCCTATGGCTACACCTTC.

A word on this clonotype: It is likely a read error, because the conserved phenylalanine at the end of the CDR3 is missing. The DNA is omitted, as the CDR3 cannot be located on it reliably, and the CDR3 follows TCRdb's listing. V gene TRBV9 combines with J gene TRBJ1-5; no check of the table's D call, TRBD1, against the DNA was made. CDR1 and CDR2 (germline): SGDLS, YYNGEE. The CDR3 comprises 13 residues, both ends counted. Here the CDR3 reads CASGAGMGDNSPL.

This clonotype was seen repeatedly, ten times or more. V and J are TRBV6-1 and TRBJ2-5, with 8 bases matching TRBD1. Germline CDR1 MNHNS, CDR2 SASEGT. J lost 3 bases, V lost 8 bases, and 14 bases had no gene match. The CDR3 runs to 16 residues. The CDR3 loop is CASRRHLDREEETQYF. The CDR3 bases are TGTGCCAGCCGGAGGCATTTGGACAGGGAAGAAGAGACCCAGTACTTC.

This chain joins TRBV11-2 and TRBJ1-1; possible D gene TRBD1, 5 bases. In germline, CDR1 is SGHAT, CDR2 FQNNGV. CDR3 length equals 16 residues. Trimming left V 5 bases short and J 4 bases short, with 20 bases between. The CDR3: CASSSHGGGGGTEAFF. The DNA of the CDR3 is TGTGCCAGCAGCAGCCACGGGGGGGGGGGGGGCACTGAAGCTTTCTTT. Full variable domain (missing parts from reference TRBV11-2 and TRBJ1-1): EAGVAQSPRYKIIEKRQSVAFWCNPISGHATLYWYQQILGQGPKLLIQFQNNGVVDDSQLPKDRFSAERLKGVDSTLKIQPAKLEDSAVYLCASSSHGGGGGTEAFFGQGTRLTVV.

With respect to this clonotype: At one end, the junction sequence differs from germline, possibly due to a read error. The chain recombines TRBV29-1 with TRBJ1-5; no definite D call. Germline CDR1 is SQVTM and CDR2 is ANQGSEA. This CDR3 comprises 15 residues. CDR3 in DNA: TGTGCCAGTAGTATCGCCGTGGGTAGCAATCAGCCCCAGCATTTT. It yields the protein CASSIAVGSNQPQHF.

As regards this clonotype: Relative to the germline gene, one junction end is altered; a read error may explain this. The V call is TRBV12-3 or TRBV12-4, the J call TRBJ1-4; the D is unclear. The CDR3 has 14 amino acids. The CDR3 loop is CASSRSRKNEKLFF. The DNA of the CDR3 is TGTGCCAGCAGCCGGAGCAGGAAGAATGAGAAACTGTTTTTT.

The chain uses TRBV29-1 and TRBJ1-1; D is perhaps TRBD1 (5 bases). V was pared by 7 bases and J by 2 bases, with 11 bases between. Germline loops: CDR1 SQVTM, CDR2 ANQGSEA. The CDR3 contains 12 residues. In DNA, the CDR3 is TGCAGCGGTGGGGGGGGTAACACTGAAGCTTTCTTT. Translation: CSGGGGNTEAFF.

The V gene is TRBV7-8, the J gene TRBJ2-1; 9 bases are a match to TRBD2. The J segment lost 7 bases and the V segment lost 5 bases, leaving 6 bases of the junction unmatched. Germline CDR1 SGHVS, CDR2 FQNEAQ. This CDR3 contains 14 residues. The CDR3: CASSHPSGANEQFF. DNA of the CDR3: TGTGCCAGCAGCCACCCTAGCGGGGCGAATGAGCAGTTCTTC.

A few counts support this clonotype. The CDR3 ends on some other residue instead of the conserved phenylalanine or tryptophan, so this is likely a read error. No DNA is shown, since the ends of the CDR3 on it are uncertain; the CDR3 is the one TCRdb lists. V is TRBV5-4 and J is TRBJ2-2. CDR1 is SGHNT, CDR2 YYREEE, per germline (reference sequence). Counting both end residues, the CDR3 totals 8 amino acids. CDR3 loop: CASSLARG.

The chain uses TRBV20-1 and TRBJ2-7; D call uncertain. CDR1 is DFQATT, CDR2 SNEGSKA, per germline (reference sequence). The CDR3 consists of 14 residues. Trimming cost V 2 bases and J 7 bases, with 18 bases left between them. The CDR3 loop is CSARWRDSALEQYF. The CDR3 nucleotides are TGCAGTGCTAGATGGCGAGATTCAGCCCTGGAGCAGTACTTC.

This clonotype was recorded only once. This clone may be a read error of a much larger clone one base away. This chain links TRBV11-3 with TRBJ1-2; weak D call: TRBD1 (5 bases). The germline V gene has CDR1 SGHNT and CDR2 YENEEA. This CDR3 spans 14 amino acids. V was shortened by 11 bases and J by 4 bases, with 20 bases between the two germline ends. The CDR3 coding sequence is TGTGCCCAGACCCGGAGAGGGGCGGGCTATGGCTACACCTTC. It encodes CAQTRRGAGYGYTF.